This TCR beta chain emerged from a study of cytomegalovirus exposure and HLA in healthy donors. PCR involved 60 Vbeta and 13 Jbeta primers. Original methodology: In a later analysis, the count reached some 73 million unique TCR beta chains, with roughly 9.9 million shared. The protocol was immunoSEQ multiplex PCR, while the TCRdb copy is restricted to in-frame clones and leaves out a portion. V, J and clone size were drawn from that table, and D and trimming were deduced from the DNA. The sample has more than 95,000 clones, over 70% seen once. Study-wide results and caveats: A later analysis revealed that TCR association rates differed between HLA loci, peaking at DRB1 and bottoming out at HLA-C. In an earlier analysis, most TCR beta V segments were productive about 90% or about 30% of the time.

As to this clone: As yet, its antigen is unknown.

The sample comprised PBMCs. The clonotype originates from a man younger than 35 in good health and CMV-seropositive.

CDR3 protein: CALGQGNTIYF. The CDR3 bases are TGTGCCTTGGGACAGGGGAACACCATATATTTT. This chain joins TRBV30 and TRBJ1-3; 10 nucleotides agree with TRBD1. The germline CDR1 and CDR2 sequences are GTSNPN and SVGIG (reference sequence). V lost 7 bases to trimming and J lost 7 bases; unmatched junction nucleotides: 1. This CDR3 region has 11 residues.